The present T cell receptor beta chain was sequenced within a study of T cell responses to AZD1222 COVID-19 vaccine. Overall study findings and caveats: All repertoire sampling was performed exclusively after the peak T cell response. There were vaccine-associated CD4 TCRs across spike, dominant at 160-218 and 743-854. Recipients of AZD1222 seropositive at baseline numbered only six or seven.

V was clipped by 2 bases and J by 3 bases, with 8 bases between them. The germline V gene has CDR1 SEHNR and CDR2 FQNEAQ (reference sequence). The CDR3 runs to 13 residues. Turning to this clone: Its antigen is currently unknown.

Profiled with immunoSEQ multiplex PCR; TCRdb holds only in-frame clones, not every one. The sample carries 100,000 or so clones, just over 90% recorded once. Sample: peripheral blood, taken on day 0 of AZD1222 vaccination. This chain uses TRBV7-9 with TRBJ2-7, with D possibly being TRBD1 or TRBD2 (5 bases each). This receptor was obtained from an adult in good health. CDR3 nucleotides: TGTGCCAGCAGCTTATTGAGGGGCTACGAGCAGTACTTC. Protein product: CASSLLRGYEQYF.